These T cell receptor beta chains were read from a single sample in a study of cytomegalovirus exposure and HLA in healthy donors. The method was immunoSEQ multiplex PCR; TCRdb's version includes in-frame clones alone and lacks a portion of them. The sample has about 130,000 clones, around 80% seen once; the top ten hold around 2.2%. The sample was PBMCs. These receptors all stem from a man aged 25-45 years in good health and CMV-seronegative. The CDR3 runs from the conserved cysteine through the conserved F or W. D genes are given only for firm matches. Size values are once, few and many counts, or a class for expanded clones, and some rows have none.

clone size: -
D gene: -
J gene: TRBJ2-7
V gene: TRBV7-8
CDR3 DNA: TGTGCCAGCAGCCCACTCCGGGGGTACGAGCAGTACTTC
CDR3 protein: CASSPLRGYEQYF

clone size: few
D gene: -
J gene: TRBJ1-1
V gene: TRBV5-6
CDR3 DNA: TGTGCCAGCAGGGGAAACGGGATCACTGAAGCTTTCTTT
CDR3 protein: CASRGNGITEAFF

clone size: -
D gene: -
J gene: TRBJ2-1
V gene: TRBV6-6
CDR3 DNA: TGTGCCAGCAGGTACGCGGGTGAGCAGTTCTTC
CDR3 protein: CASRYAGEQFF

clone size: few
D gene: TRBD1
J gene: TRBJ1-1
V gene: TRBV6-5
CDR3 DNA: TGTGCCAGCAGTTCGACAGGGACCCCCACTGAAGCTTTCTTT
CDR3 protein: CASSSTGTPTEAFF

clone size: -
D gene: -
J gene: TRBJ1-5
V gene: TRBV21-1
CDR3 DNA: TGTGCCAGCAGCAAAGGGAGGGGACTTGCCGGTCAGCCCCAGCATTTT
CDR3 protein: CASSKGRGLAGQPQHF

clone size: -
D gene: TRBD2
J gene: TRBJ2-1
V gene: TRBV15
CDR3 DNA: TGTGCCACCAGCAGAGTGTCGGGGACTAGCGGGAGAAATGAGCAGTTCTTC
CDR3 protein: CATSRVSGTSGRNEQFF

clone size: -
D gene: TRBD1
J gene: TRBJ1-2
V gene: TRBV7-2
CDR3 DNA: TGTGCCAGCAGCTCCGGACAGGCTCCTAACTATGGCTACACCTTC
CDR3 protein: CASSSGQAPNYGYTF

clone size: -
D gene: -
J gene: TRBJ1-2
V gene: TRBV30
CDR3 DNA: TGTGCCTGGAGGCAGGGCAATTCAAACTATGGCTACACCTTC
CDR3 protein: CAWRQGNSNYGYTF

clone size: -
D gene: TRBD2
J gene: TRBJ2-1
V gene: TRBV15
CDR3 DNA: TGTGCCACCAGCAGAGATCTAGGACTAGCGGTTTACAATGAGCAGTTCTTC
CDR3 protein: CATSRDLGLAVYNEQFF

clone size: -
D gene: -
J gene: TRBJ1-5
V gene: TRBV19
CDR3 DNA: TGTGCCAGTAGCCTCTCCTCCGGAGAATTGAGCAATCAGCCCCAGCATTTT
CDR3 protein: CASSLSSGELSNQPQHF

clone size: -
D gene: -
J gene: TRBJ2-7
V gene: TRBV4-1
CDR3 DNA: TGCGCCAGCAGCCAAGGGGCCGGTTTTTCCTACGAGCAGTACTTC
CDR3 protein: CASSQGAGFSYEQYF

clone size: once
D gene: -
J gene: TRBJ2-2
V gene: TRBV10-3
CDR3 DNA: TGTGCCACCCTGGGGCAGCCCGCGAACACCGGGGAGCTGTTTTTT
CDR3 protein: CATLGQPANTGELFF

clone size: -
D gene: -
J gene: TRBJ1-5
V gene: TRBV11-2
CDR3 DNA: TGTGCCAGCAGCTTAATAGGGGGTAGCAATCAGCCCCAGCATTTT
CDR3 protein: CASSLIGGSNQPQHF

clone size: -
D gene: -
J gene: TRBJ2-5
V gene: TRBV21-1
CDR3 DNA: TGTGCCAGCAGCAGCTATTCGAGGGACAGGGTCCAAGAGACCCAGTACTTC
CDR3 protein: CASSSYSRDRVQETQYF

clone size: -
D gene: TRBD2
J gene: TRBJ2-3
V gene: TRBV5-1
CDR3 DNA: TGCGCCAGCAGCCCTCGGGGGGGGAAGGATACGCAGTATTTT
CDR3 protein: CASSPRGGKDTQYF

clone size: -
D gene: -
J gene: TRBJ2-7
V gene: TRBV30
CDR3 DNA: TGTGCCTGGGGCTTTGGCCCCCCCGAGCAGTACTTC
CDR3 protein: CAWGFGPPEQYF

clone size: -
D gene: -
J gene: TRBJ1-1
V gene: TRBV7-9
CDR3 DNA: TGTGCCAGCAGCTTTAGCGTGAACACTGAAGCTTTCTTT
CDR3 protein: CASSFSVNTEAFF

clone size: few
D gene: -
J gene: TRBJ2-2
V gene: TRBV19
CDR3 DNA: TGTGCCAGTTCGACAGGCTACACCGGGGAGCTGTTTTTT
CDR3 protein: CASSTGYTGELFF

clone size: -
D gene: -
J gene: TRBJ1-1
V gene: TRBV6-5
CDR3 DNA: TGTGCCAGCAGGGAGGGGTACACTGAAGCTTTCTTT
CDR3 protein: CASREGYTEAFF

clone size: -
D gene: TRBD2
J gene: TRBJ2-1
V gene: TRBV5-8
CDR3 DNA: TGTGCCAGTACTAGCGATACCTACAATGAGCAGTTCTTC
CDR3 protein: CASTSDTYNEQFF

clone size: -
D gene: -
J gene: TRBJ2-5
V gene: TRBV18
CDR3 DNA: TGTGCCAGCTCCCCGGAGGGGCGAGAGACCCAGTACTTC
CDR3 protein: CASSPEGRETQYF

clone size: -
D gene: -
J gene: TRBJ1-1
V gene: TRBV5-6
CDR3 DNA: TGTGCCAGCAGCTGTGGGCAGAACACTGAAGCTTTCTTT
CDR3 protein: CASSCGQNTEAFF

clone size: -
D gene: TRBD1
J gene: TRBJ1-5
V gene: TRBV15
CDR3 DNA: TGTGCCACCGGAGGGACAGGGCTCTTACAGCCCCAGCATTTT
CDR3 protein: CATGGTGLLQPQHF

clone size: -
D gene: TRBD2
J gene: TRBJ2-7
V gene: TRBV5-1
CDR3 DNA: TGCGCCAGCAGCTTGGTGAGCGGGAGCTCCTACGAGCAGTACTTC
CDR3 protein: CASSLVSGSSYEQYF

clone size: -
D gene: TRBD2
J gene: TRBJ2-2
V gene: TRBV30
CDR3 DNA: TGTGCCTGGAGGGGAGGGACTCCAAAATCCGGGGAGCTGTTTTTT
CDR3 protein: CAWRGGTPKSGELFF

clone size: once
D gene: TRBD2
J gene: TRBJ2-5
V gene: TRBV28
CDR3 DNA: TGTGCCGCGGCGGGAGGGCGACAGGAGACCCAGTACTTC
CDR3 protein: CAAAGGRQETQYF

clone size: -
D gene: -
J gene: TRBJ2-2
V gene: TRBV6-5
CDR3 DNA: TGTGCCAGCAACCGAGTTGACACCGGGGAGCTGTTTTTT
CDR3 protein: CASNRVDTGELFF

clone size: -
D gene: -
J gene: TRBJ1-5
V gene: TRBV7-2
CDR3 DNA: TGTGCCAGCAGCTTACCAGGAGGGAATCAGCCCCAGCATTTT
CDR3 protein: CASSLPGGNQPQHF

clone size: -
D gene: -
J gene: TRBJ2-3
V gene: TRBV28
CDR3 DNA: TGTGCCAGCAGTCCAATCCGGGATACGCAGTATTTT
CDR3 protein: CASSPIRDTQYF

clone size: -
D gene: TRBD2
J gene: TRBJ2-7
V gene: TRBV7-2
CDR3 DNA: TGTGCCAGCAGCTTAGGTGGCGGGAGGATCTACGAGCAGTACTTC
CDR3 protein: CASSLGGGRIYEQYF

clone size: few
D gene: TRBD2
J gene: TRBJ2-2
V gene: TRBV6-6
CDR3 DNA: TGTGCCAGCTGGGCCTTCACTAGCGGGAGATCCGGGGAGCTGTTTTTT
CDR3 protein: CASWAFTSGRSGELFF

clone size: -
D gene: -
J gene: TRBJ1-2
V gene: TRBV19
CDR3 DNA: TGTGCCAGCAGGGGTAGAGGGCTAGGCTACACCTTC
CDR3 protein: CASRGRGLGYTF

clone size: once
D gene: -
J gene: TRBJ2-1
V gene: TRBV9
CDR3 DNA: TGTGCCAGCAGCGATCCGGACTCTTTCAATGAGCAGTTCTTC
CDR3 protein: CASSDPDSFNEQFF

clone size: -
D gene: TRBD2
J gene: TRBJ2-7
V gene: TRBV7-6
CDR3 DNA: TGTGCCAGCAGCTCGGGGGGGGCCTCGTACGAGCAGTACTTC
CDR3 protein: CASSSGGASYEQYF

clone size: -
D gene: TRBD1
J gene: TRBJ1-1
V gene: TRBV30
CDR3 DNA: TGTGCCTGGAGTGTACCCGGACAGGCGAACACTGAAGCTTTCTTT
CDR3 protein: CAWSVPGQANTEAFF

clone size: -
D gene: -
J gene: TRBJ2-5
V gene: TRBV6-1
CDR3 DNA: TGTGCCAGTGGGGACTTCCAAGAGACCCAGTACTTC
CDR3 protein: CASGDFQETQYF

clone size: -
D gene: TRBD1
J gene: TRBJ2-7
V gene: TRBV7-9
CDR3 DNA: TGTGCCAGCAGCTCGAGGACAGGGACCTACGAGCAGTACTTC
CDR3 protein: CASSSRTGTYEQYF

clone size: -
D gene: -
J gene: TRBJ1-2
V gene: TRBV27
CDR3 DNA: TGTGCCAGCAGTCCCTCTGGGGGCCCCTTAAACTATGGCTACACCTTC
CDR3 protein: CASSPSGGPLNYGYTF

clone size: -
D gene: -
J gene: TRBJ2-5
V gene: TRBV2
CDR3 DNA: TGTGCCAGCAGCTATGGGACTGTCCAGCAGTACTTC
CDR3 protein: CASSYGTVQQYF

clone size: -
D gene: TRBD1
J gene: TRBJ2-7
V gene: TRBV27
CDR3 DNA: TGTGCCAGCAGACCCTCGACAGGGGGGAGCTACGAGCAGTACTTC
CDR3 protein: CASRPSTGGSYEQYF

clone size: -
D gene: -
J gene: TRBJ2-3
V gene: TRBV19
CDR3 DNA: TGTGCCACCGGGGTCAGCACAGATACGCAGTATTTT
CDR3 protein: CATGVSTDTQYF

clone size: -
D gene: TRBD1
J gene: TRBJ1-5
V gene: TRBV7-9
CDR3 DNA: TGTGCCAGCAGCTCGACAGGGTCCAGTCAGCCCCAGCATTTT
CDR3 protein: CASSSTGSSQPQHF

clone size: -
D gene: TRBD1
J gene: TRBJ1-1
V gene: TRBV29-1
CDR3 DNA: TGCAGCGTTGCCCTCCGAGTACAGGGGCGAGCTTTCTTT
CDR3 protein: CSVALRVQGRAFF

clone size: once
D gene: TRBD1
J gene: TRBJ2-1
V gene: TRBV5-8
CDR3 DNA: TGTGCCAGCAGCTTGTACCGACAGGGCGAGCAGTTCTTC
CDR3 protein: CASSLYRQGEQFF

clone size: -
D gene: TRBD2
J gene: TRBJ2-3
V gene: TRBV9
CDR3 DNA: TGTGCCAGCAGCGTAGCTGGGGGGGGTTCAGATACGCAGTATTTT
CDR3 protein: CASSVAGGGSDTQYF

clone size: -
D gene: -
J gene: TRBJ1-2
V gene: TRBV11-2
CDR3 DNA: TGTGCCAGCAGCTTAGCCCCTCCGACAGGACTCTATGGCTACACCTTC
CDR3 protein: CASSLAPPTGLYGYTF

clone size: -
D gene: -
J gene: TRBJ1-1
V gene: TRBV9
CDR3 DNA: TGTGCCAGCAGCGGACAGGTTTGGACTGAAGCTTTCTTT
CDR3 protein: CASSGQVWTEAFF

clone size: -
D gene: -
J gene: TRBJ2-7
V gene: TRBV21-1
CDR3 DNA: TGTGCCAGCACCGACCAGACCGGGGAAAACTGCGAGCAGTACTTC
CDR3 protein: CASTDQTGENCEQYF

clone size: -
D gene: TRBD1
J gene: TRBJ1-4
V gene: TRBV27
CDR3 DNA: TGTGCCAGCAGTTTATCGCCGGGACAGGTACCTGAAAAACTGTTTTTT
CDR3 protein: CASSLSPGQVPEKLFF

clone size: -
D gene: TRBD2
J gene: TRBJ2-5
V gene: TRBV4-2
CDR3 DNA: TGTGCCAGCAGCCCGGGACTAGCGGCTCCACAGTACTTC
CDR3 protein: CASSPGLAAPQYF

clone size: -
D gene: -
J gene: TRBJ1-2
V gene: TRBV29-1
CDR3 DNA: TGCAGCGTCCTAGCTAACTATGGCTACACCTTC
CDR3 protein: CSVLANYGYTF

clone size: -
D gene: TRBD2
J gene: TRBJ2-3
V gene: TRBV7-9
CDR3 DNA: TGTGCCAGCAGCTTAACCAGCGGGAGGGCAGATACGCAGTATTTT
CDR3 protein: CASSLTSGRADTQYF

clone size: few
D gene: TRBD2
J gene: TRBJ2-4
V gene: TRBV7-2
CDR3 DNA: TGTGCCAGCAGCTTAGCCTCCGGACTAGGCGGGAGGGCTACAGTCATTCAGTACTTC
CDR3 protein: CASSLASGLGGRATVIQYF

clone size: -
D gene: -
J gene: TRBJ1-2
V gene: TRBV7-2
CDR3 DNA: TGTGCCAGCAGCTTAGTAGCCGAAAACTATGGCTACACCTTC
CDR3 protein: CASSLVAENYGYTF

clone size: -
D gene: TRBD2
J gene: TRBJ2-1
V gene: TRBV9
CDR3 DNA: TGTGCCAGCAGCGTAGCTGGTAGCGGGAGGGCCGGAGAGCAGTTCTTC
CDR3 protein: CASSVAGSGRAGEQFF

clone size: -
D gene: -
J gene: TRBJ1-1
V gene: TRBV28
CDR3 DNA: TGTGCCAGCAGTTTAGAGGTGAACGGCCCGGAAGCTTTCTTT
CDR3 protein: CASSLEVNGPEAFF

clone size: -
D gene: TRBD1
J gene: TRBJ1-1
V gene: TRBV11-2
CDR3 DNA: TGTGCCAGCAGCTCGGGACAGGGGGTGAACACTGAAGCTTTCTTT
CDR3 protein: CASSSGQGVNTEAFF

clone size: -
D gene: TRBD2
J gene: TRBJ2-1
V gene: TRBV11-2
CDR3 DNA: TGTGCCAGCAGCACCAATATAGCGGGGGGGGGCTTCTTC
CDR3 protein: CASSTNIAGGGFF

clone size: few
D gene: TRBD1
J gene: TRBJ1-1
V gene: TRBV29-1
CDR3 DNA: TGCAGCGCCGGACAGGGGATAAGAGAAGCTTTCTTT
CDR3 protein: CSAGQGIREAFF

clone size: -
D gene: -
J gene: TRBJ2-2
V gene: TRBV5-4
CDR3 DNA: TGTGCCAGCAGCTCGAAGGAGAGGAACACCGGGGAGCTGTTTTTT
CDR3 protein: CASSSKERNTGELFF